These 2 T cell receptor beta chains share one sample of origin, sequenced in a study of regulatory T cells in long-lasting Graves disease. In building TCR beta libraries, iRepertoire HTBI primers were used together with Arm-PCR of CDR3 regions. TCRdb independently ran MiXCR on the multiplex PCR reads; one entry per CDR3 protein. The data hold roughly 560,000 distinct CDR3 sequences, with around 12% observed a single time. Stated time point: newly diagnosed GD, antithyroid drugs for less than 3 months. PBMCs provided the RNA from which the TCR library was made. This same sample was also taken into another study, of T cells in Graves' hyperthyroidism and ophthalmopathy.

The specimen was peripheral blood mononuclear cells (PBMCs), collected at new diagnosis, from a patient treated with antithyroid drugs. The receptor set was obtained from a woman aged 30 to 39 with Graves disease.

This clonotype was detected ten times or more. The chain carries TRBV27 and TRBJ2-7; maybe TRBD2 (6 bases). Per germline, CDR1 MNHEY and CDR2 SMNVEV (reference sequence). CDR3 length: 14 residues. Trimming took 6 bases from V and 2 from J, leaving 14 bases between them. CDR3 amino acids: CASRNRAGPYEQYF. The CDR3 DNA sequence: TGTGCCAGCAGAAATAGAGCGGGCCCCTACGAGCAGTACTTC.

This clonotype was counted many times. The chain employs TRBV7-3 and TRBJ2-2, with 7 bases fitting TRBD1. The CDR3 covers 15 residues. After removal of 1 base from V and 1 base from J, the junction contained 0 bases not matched to a gene. The germline CDR1 and CDR2 sequences are SGHTA and FQGTGA. CDR3 DNA: TGTGCCAGCAGCTTAAGACAGGGGAACACCGGGGAGCTGTTTTTT. Protein: CASSLRQGNTGELFF.